These 29 T cell receptor beta chains came from one sample sequenced in a study of vaccination effects on CD4 cells after COVID-19. Their antigens are not known. ViraFEST expansion of antigen-specific CD4+ T cells with viral peptide pools preceded sequencing. After more than 8 days in culture, the CD4+ T cells were isolated. Data came from immunoSEQ multiplex PCR; TCRdb stores just in-frame clones and leaves some out. Of some 20,000 clones in the sample, about 70% were seen once. This specimen consisted of CD4+ T cells from PBMCs cultured with HCoV-229E spike peptides, obtained before COVID-19 vaccination. These receptors came from a human donor who received a COVID-19 vaccine.

This chain connects TRBV6-5 to TRBJ2-1; 11 positions match TRBD2. CDR1 and CDR2 from the germline V gene are MNHEY and SVGAGI. V lost 6 bases and J lost 3; bases outside the gene matches: 4. This CDR3 region has 15 residues. The CDR3 here is CASSRGLAGYNEQFF. CDR3 nucleotide sequence: TGTGCCAGCAGCCGAGGACTAGCGGGCTACAATGAGCAGTTCTTC.

The rearrangement uses TRBV7-9 and TRBJ1-2; D unresolved. The germline V gene encodes CDR1 SEHNR and CDR2 FQNEAQ (reference sequence). Trimming left V 2 bases short and J 8 bases short, with 12 bases between. There are 13 residues in the CDR3. The CDR3 DNA reads TGTGCCAGCAGCTTATCCGGGGTGGAGGGCTACACCTTC. Translating it yields CASSLSGVEGYTF.

This sequence joins TRBV7-9 and TRBJ1-2; 10 bases are shared with TRBD1. This CDR3 is 15 amino acids long. Trimming took 3 bases from V and 6 from J; bases not matched to a gene: 7. The germline V gene has CDR1 SEHNR and CDR2 FQNEAQ (reference sequence). For the CDR3, the DNA is TGTGCCAGCAGCTTGGGACAGGGGATCGTTAATGGCTACACCTTC. It is translated as CASSLGQGIVNGYTF.

This clone was counted a few times. The gene calls are TRBV5-1 and TRBJ1-5; D gene uncertain. Germline CDR1 reads SGHRS; CDR2 reads YFSETQ. This CDR3 has 15 residues. Trimming removed 0 bases from V and 0 bases from J, with 7 bases in between. The CDR3 sequence is CASSLGGVSNQPQHF. In DNA, the CDR3 is TGCGCCAGCAGCTTGGGCGGTGTTAGCAATCAGCCCCAGCATTTT.

The V call is TRBV18, the J call TRBJ2-1, with 15 bases matching TRBD2. The V and J ends lost 0 bases and 0 bases, in that order; junction bases with no gene match: 6. Germline V gene lookup returns CDR1 KGHSH and CDR2 LQKENI. The CDR3 loop spans 20 amino acids. In DNA form, the CDR3 reads TGTGCCAGCTCACCACCGGGACTAGCGGGAGGCACGGTCTCCTACAATGAGCAGTTCTTC. This gives the protein CASSPPGLAGGTVSYNEQFF.

To note about this clone: The same CDR3 is also encoded by other DNA sequences in this sample. The V gene is TRBV6-5, the J gene TRBJ1-2; D unclear. The CDR3 is 14 amino acids. V lost 0 bases, J lost 4 bases, and 9 bases lay in between. CDR1 and CDR2 from the germline V gene are MNHEY and SVGAGI. For the CDR3, the DNA is TGTGCCAGCAGTTACTCACAAGGGAGCTATGGCTACACCTTC. This gives the protein CASSYSQGSYGYTF.

V usage is TRBV3-1 (or the pseudogene TRBV3-2) and J usage is TRBJ1-1; D remains unclear. Germline V gene lookup returns CDR1 LGHDT and CDR2 YNNKEL (reference sequence). The V and J ends lost 4 bases and 1 base respectively, with 4 bases between them. The CDR3 sequence is 12 residues long. The DNA for the CDR3 is TGTGCCAGCAGCCTCGGGAACACTGAAGCTTTCTTT. Translating it yields CASSLGNTEAFF.

The V call is TRBV29-1, the J call TRBJ1-2; TRBD1 might be the D (6 bases). V gave up 6 bases and J gave up 8 bases, with 16 bases separating them. Germline CDR1 is SQVTM and CDR2 is ANQGSEA. The CDR3 consists of 12 residues. This CDR3 reads CSVDAGDWGYTF. CDR3 DNA sequence: TGCAGCGTCGATGCAGGGGATTGGGGCTACACCTTC.

The chain uses TRBV9 and TRBJ2-5; D is unresolved. The CDR3 totals 15 residues. Germline-derived CDR1 and CDR2 are SGDLS and YYNGEE. V shed 4 bases and J shed 1 base, with 14 bases lying between them. CDR3: CASSLWTSPQETQYF. CDR3 DNA: TGTGCCAGCAGCCTCTGGACGAGCCCCCAAGAGACCCAGTACTTC.

V gene TRBV19 combines with J gene TRBJ2-4; D is ambiguous. Trimming removed 2 bases at V and 6 bases at J, with 8 bases between. Germline values: CDR1 LNHDA, CDR2 SQIVND (reference sequence). The CDR3 covers 13 residues. The CDR3: CASSIREANIQYF. DNA for the CDR3: TGTGCCAGTAGTATAAGAGAGGCAAACATTCAGTACTTC.

There are a few counts of this clone. The chain links TRBV18 to TRBJ1-4, with 7 bases matching TRBD1. The junction had 2 bases not matched to a gene; V was cut back by 8 bases and J by 2 bases. The length of the CDR3 is 13 residues. Germline V gene data show CDR1 as KGHSH and CDR2 as LQKENI. CDR3 coding DNA: TGTGCCAGCGCACAGGGGACTAATGAAAAACTGTTTTTT. Protein product: CASAQGTNEKLFF.

This chain links TRBV19 with TRBJ2-7; 10 bases line up with TRBD2. Germline lookup yields CDR1 LNHDA and CDR2 SQIVND (reference sequence). CDR3 length equals 15 residues. Trimming took 4 bases from V and 3 from J; bases not matched to a gene: 6. CDR3 in DNA: TGTGCCAGTAGTACCGGGACTAGCGCATTCTACGAGCAGTACTTC. Its protein is CASSTGTSAFYEQYF.

The chain combines TRBV5-6 with TRBJ2-1, with 15 bases that match TRBD2. The germline V gene encodes CDR1 SGHDT and CDR2 YYEEEE. The CDR3 consists of 15 residues. V lost 4 bases and J lost 7; bases outside the gene matches: 3. CDR3 in amino acids: CASSIGLAGGNEQFF. For the CDR3, the DNA is TGTGCCAGCAGCATCGGACTAGCGGGAGGGAATGAGCAGTTCTTC.

The V gene is TRBV30, the J gene TRBJ1-1; D unclear. Trimming shortened V by 0 bases and J by 0 bases, and 8 bases separated the two germline ends. Germline V gives CDR1 GTSNPN, CDR2 SVGIG (reference sequence). The CDR3 is 14 amino acids. CDR3 in DNA: TGTGCCTGGAGTGTACACCGGGTGAACACTGAAGCTTTCTTT. Its protein product is CAWSVHRVNTEAFF.

This clone has a handful of counts. Here the CDR3 DNA reads TGTGCCAGCAGCTTGACAGGGGCAGGAAACACCATATATTTT. Residues: CASSLTGAGNTIYF. The chain carries TRBV5-4 and TRBJ1-3, with TRBD1 matching over 7 bases. The CDR3 runs to 14 residues. V lost 1 base and J lost 4; bases outside the gene matches: 2. The germline V gene has CDR1 SGHNT and CDR2 YYREEE (reference sequence).

In its sample, this clone was seen a few times. V is TRBV24-1 and J is TRBJ1-5; tentative D call: TRBD1 (5 bases). The V and J ends lost 2 bases and 0 bases respectively, with 16 bases between them. CDR3 size: 18 residues. CDR1 and CDR2 (germline): KGHDR, SFDVKD. The CDR3 loop is CATSDSRSGANSNQPQHF. The CDR3 DNA is TGTGCCACCAGTGATTCTAGGTCCGGGGCCAATAGCAATCAGCCCCAGCATTTT.

The V call is TRBV5-8, the J call TRBJ2-4; 7 positions match TRBD2. V shed 3 bases and J 0 bases; nucleotides not matched to a gene: 12. CDR1 and CDR2 from the germline V gene are SGHTS and YDEGEE. The CDR3 is 18 amino acids. Here the CDR3 reads CASSSGREGGRAKNIQYF. In DNA form, the CDR3 reads TGTGCCAGCAGCTCGGGGAGGGAGGGCGGCAGAGCCAAAAACATTCAGTACTTC.

The chain has TRBV6-5 and TRBJ1-4; D possibly corresponds to TRBD1 (6 bases). V shed 7 bases and J shed 0 bases, with 9 bases lying between them. This CDR3 comprises 14 residues. Germline V CDR1 and CDR2: MNHEY, SVGAGI. The CDR3: CASKDSATNEKLFF. The CDR3 DNA follows: TGTGCCAGCAAGGACAGTGCAACTAATGAAAAACTGTTTTTT.

This clone appeared once. CDR3 amino acids: CASSLNTGLYNEQFF. Here the CDR3 DNA reads TGTGCCAGCAGTTTAAATACAGGGTTGTACAATGAGCAGTTCTTC. The V and J genes are TRBV27 and TRBJ2-1; maybe TRBD1 (6 bases). V dropped 2 bases and J dropped 4 bases, with 12 bases sitting between them. The CDR3 runs 15 residues. Germline assignment: CDR1 MNHEY and CDR2 SMNVEV (reference sequence).

This sequence joins TRBV21-1 and TRBJ1-2. TRBV21-1 has pseudogene status. The CDR3 contains 13 residues. DNA for the CDR3: TGTGCCAGACGTAAAGGGGACGGCTATGGCTACACCTTC. Translating gives CARRKGDGYGYTF.

The chain joins TRBV29-1 to TRBJ1-1; D remains ambiguous. The V and J ends lost 5 bases and 5 bases respectively, with 9 bases between them. Germline V gene sequence: CDR1 SQVTM, CDR2 ANQGSEA. The CDR3 sequence is 11 residues long. CDR3 nucleotide sequence: TGCAGCGTTAGTATTGGGACTGAAGCTTTCTTT. Its protein is CSVSIGTEAFF.

This chain uses TRBV10-1 with TRBJ2-5; D ambiguous. Looked up from germline, CDR1 is WNHNN and CDR2 is SYGVQD (reference sequence). Deletions cut 4 bases from V and 1 base from J, with 7 bases between. The CDR3 is 13 residues long. CDR3 region: CASSVTLQETQYF. CDR3 sequence (DNA): TGCGCCAGCAGTGTAACTCTCCAAGAGACCCAGTACTTC.

The genes are TRBV12-5 and TRBJ1-5; possibly TRBD1 for D (6 bases). Germline V CDR1 and CDR2: LGHNT, FRNRAP. This CDR3 has 14 residues. Trimming left V 6 bases short and J 7 bases short, with 16 bases between. CDR3 sequence reads: CASGLPWGHQPQHF. CDR3 coding DNA: TGTGCTAGTGGCCTCCCTTGGGGGCACCAGCCCCAGCATTTT.

This clone was recorded only once. The chain uses TRBV6-1 and TRBJ2-5; 11 bases fit TRBD2. After removal of 6 bases from V and 13 bases from J, the junction contained 13 bases not matched to a gene. The germline CDR1 and CDR2 sequences are MNHNS and SASEGT. The CDR3 has 14 residues. CDR3 region: CASSGGTSGPRPYF. The CDR3 region has the DNA TGTGCCAGCAGCGGCGGGACTAGCGGCCCTCGACCGTACTTC.

This clone has just one count. The chain recombines TRBV7-2 with TRBJ1-3, with D unclear. The V and J ends lost 1 base and 0 bases respectively, with 4 bases between them. The CDR3 is 14 amino acids. Germline V gene data show CDR1 as SGHTA and CDR2 as FQGNSA. The CDR3 loop reads CASSLEVSGNTIYF. CDR3 DNA sequence: TGTGCCAGCAGCTTAGAAGTCTCTGGAAACACCATATATTTT.

The V gene is TRBV27, the J gene TRBJ2-5; 8 positions match TRBD2. The germline V gene has CDR1 MNHEY and CDR2 SMNVEV (reference sequence). The CDR3 contains 13 residues. Trimming cost V 8 bases and J 2 bases; bases outside gene matches: 4. The CDR3 loop reads CASHPSGQETQYF. The CDR3 DNA sequence: TGTGCCAGCCACCCTAGCGGGCAAGAGACCCAGTACTTC.

V is TRBV2 and J is TRBJ2-3; 13 bases are a match to TRBD2. The length of the CDR3 is 14 residues. J gave up 4 bases and V 6 bases, and 1 base lay outside the gene matches. Looked up from germline, CDR1 is SNHLY and CDR2 is FYNNEI. The CDR3 bases are TGTGCCAGCAGGGGGACTAGCGGGGCAGATACGCAGTATTTT. This translates into CASRGTSGADTQYF.

The chain employs TRBV2 and TRBJ1-2, with 7 nucleotides matching TRBD1. The V gene end was trimmed by 4 bases and the J gene end by 4 bases; junction bases not matched to a gene: 9. Per germline, CDR1 SNHLY and CDR2 FYNNEI. The CDR3 runs 15 residues. This CDR3 is CASSAQPGQVYGYTF. CDR3 in DNA: TGTGCCAGCAGTGCCCAACCCGGACAGGTCTATGGCTACACCTTC.

Only a few counts were recorded for this clone. V and J are TRBV5-6 and TRBJ1-2, with a tentative D call TRBD1 (5 bases). The CDR3 spans 12 residues. The V and J ends lost 7 bases and 2 bases respectively, with 9 bases between them. Germline loops: CDR1 SGHDT, CDR2 YYEEEE. CDR3 amino acids: CASQWGNYGYTF. The CDR3 DNA is TGTGCCAGCCAATGGGGGAACTATGGCTACACCTTC.